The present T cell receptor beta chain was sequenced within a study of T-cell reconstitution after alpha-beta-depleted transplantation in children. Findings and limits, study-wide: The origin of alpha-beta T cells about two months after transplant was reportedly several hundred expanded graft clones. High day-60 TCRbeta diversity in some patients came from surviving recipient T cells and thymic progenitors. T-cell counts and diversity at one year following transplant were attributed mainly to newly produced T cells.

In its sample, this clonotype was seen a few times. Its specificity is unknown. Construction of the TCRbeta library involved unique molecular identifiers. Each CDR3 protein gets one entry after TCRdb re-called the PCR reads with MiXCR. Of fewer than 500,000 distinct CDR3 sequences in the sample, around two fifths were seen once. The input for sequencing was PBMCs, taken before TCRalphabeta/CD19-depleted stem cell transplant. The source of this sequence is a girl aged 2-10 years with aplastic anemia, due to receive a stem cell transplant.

Here the CDR3 reads CASSTYLTAGEGYTF. In nucleotides, the CDR3 is TGTGCCAGCAGCACTTACTTGACAGCTGGTGAGGGCTACACCTTC. The chain couples TRBV7-2 to TRBJ1-2; a weak D match, TRBD1 (5 bases). V shed 5 bases and J shed 8 bases, with 21 bases lying between them. The CDR3 runs 15 residues. Germline V gene sequence: CDR1 SGHTA, CDR2 FQGNSA.